The T cell receptor (beta chain) described here comes from a study of breast tumors, draining lymph nodes, adjacent tissues (dated by TCRdb to 2015 to 2016). Looking at the study overall: Breast cancer patients provided tumor, adjacent nontumor tissue and axillary lymph nodes, and the study compared the TCR beta repertoires across these three sources. The study aimed to assess the relationships and possible T-cell exchange between tumor, surrounding tissue and draining lymph node repertoires in human breast cancer. Paper-wide results and their limitations: In luminal-like breast cancer, tumor and nontumor tissue repertoires resembled each other significantly more than in basal-like breast cancer. Tumor T-cell repertoires showed less diversity than lymph node repertoires and more diversity than nontumor tissue repertoires, and tumor T-cell repertoires showed preferential V and J gene usage. A scenario in which most tumor T cells derive from the lymph node and then expand within tumor tissue was judged to be consistent with the data. The conclusion that tumor T cells originate in lymph nodes was framed as consistent with a hypothesis rather than directly demonstrated.

About this clonotype itself: It has no known antigen specificity. Mismatch with germline at one junction end may stem from a read error.

CDR1 and CDR2 were assigned from the germline V gene (reference sequence) as SEHNR and FQNEAQ. The CDR3 runs 16 residues from the cysteine to the phenylalanine. CDR3 DNA only is kept here, 48 bases in frame from base 1. Instrument on record: Illumina HiSeq 2000. Multiplex PCR amplification was used to generate the TCR beta chain libraries. High-throughput sequencing was used to analyze the amplified TCR beta chain products. TCRdb applied fastp at Q25 and MiXCR to the public reads, then kept only in-frame beta chains. Here each entry gathers all rows of one CDR3 protein and keeps the most common genes and DNA. For this sample there are 84,000 or so distinct CDR3 sequences; around 28% appear just once. Of the sample, more than 7% falls within the top ten clones. Lymph node samples came from the axillary draining lymph nodes of breast cancer patients.

Sequencing was done on a sample of axillary lymph node tissue. This chain is built from TRBV7-9 and TRBJ2-2; 9 nucleotides in the junction match TRBD2. The source of this sequence is a female donor with breast cancer. Some clones in this sample may be carry-over from other donors' samples. At the DNA level, the sequence is TGTGCCTGCAGCCCCCAGGCTAGCGGGAACACCAGGGAGCTGTTTTTT. It is translated as CACSPQASGNTRELFF. With all but the CDR3 taken from the reference TRBV7-9 and TRBJ2-2 genes, the full variable domain is: DTGVSQNPRHKITKRGQNVTFRCDPISEHNRLYWYRQTLGQGPEFLTYFQNEAQLEKSRLLSDRFSAERPKGSFSTLEIQRTEQGDSAMYLCACSPQASGNTRELFFGEGSRLTVL.